Listed below are T cell receptor beta chains from one sample, sequenced in a study of T cell responses to AZD1222 COVID-19 vaccine. Sequencing used immunoSEQ multiplex PCR; TCRdb keeps in-frame clones, though not all of them. Of some 180,000 clones in the sample, just over 90% were seen once. This sample comprised peripheral blood, obtained 28 days after the second dose of the MenACWY control vaccine. Receptors were obtained from an adult who received the MenACWY meningococcal vaccine as a control. CDR3s include the opening cysteine and the closing phenylalanine or tryptophan. A D gene is named only where the DNA matches it firmly. Only some rows state a clone size, as once, few, many or a class for expanded clones.

d_call j_call v_call clone_size cdr3_nt cdr3_aa
. TRBJ2-3 TRBV2 . TGTGCCAGCAGTGAAGGGGGTGCCAGCGGCACAGATACGCAGTATTTT CASSEGGASGTDTQYF
. TRBJ1-2 TRBV6-4 . TGTGCCAGCAGACCCGGGGGAACGGATGGCTACACCTTC CASRPGGTDGYTF
. TRBJ1-3 TRBV7-9 . TGTGCCAGCAGCTTAGGGGAAGGAAACACCATATATTTT CASSLGEGNTIYF
. TRBJ2-1 TRBV3-1/TRBV3-2 many TGTGCCAGCAGCCAGCCCGGGGCCCTAGGGGATGAGCAGTTCTTC CASSQPGALGDEQFF
. TRBJ2-7 TRBV6-1 . TGTGCCAGCAGTGAACCCGTGACCCCCCTTTCCGATTCGGTTGGTATTTTACGGGAGCAGTACTTC CASSEPVTPLSDSVGILREQYF
TRBD2 TRBJ2-1 TRBV4-2 . TGTGCCACCATAGGACTAGCGGGAGGTGGTGAGCAGTTCTTC CATIGLAGGGEQFF
TRBD2 TRBJ2-7 TRBV15 . TGTGCCACCAGAGAGACTAGCGGGACAACCTACGAGCAGTACTTC CATRETSGTTYEQYF
. TRBJ1-1 TRBV30 . TGTGCCTGGGGGGTAACCTCAGTGTCTGAAGCTTTCTTT CAWGVTSVSEAFF
TRBD1 TRBJ2-1 TRBV24-1 . TGTGCCACCAGTCCAGGGGGACAGGGGGCGGGTGAGCAGTTCTTC CATSPGGQGAGEQFF
. TRBJ1-5 TRBV4-2 . TGTGCCAGCAGCCCCTCCCCGGGAGGGGGTCAGCCCCAGCATTTT CASSPSPGGGQPQHF
. TRBJ1-2 TRBV2 . TGTGCCAGAAGGACGTATGGCTACACCTTC CARRTYGYTF
TRBD2 TRBJ2-3 TRBV18 . TGTGCCAGCTCAGCTCTCGGGACTAGCGGGAGCACAGATACGCAGTATTTT CASSALGTSGSTDTQYF
TRBD1 TRBJ2-7 TRBV15 . TGTGCCACCTCAGAGCGGTCTACAGGGGAAAAGAACGAGCAGTACTTC CATSERSTGEKNEQYF
. TRBJ2-7 TRBV7-9 . TGTGCCAGCAGCTTAGCACCAGGGCTCTCCTACGAGCAGTACTTC CASSLAPGLSYEQYF
. TRBJ1-4 TRBV6-4 . TGTGCCAGCAGTGAGCGGGTGAATGAAAAACTGTTTTTT CASSERVNEKLFF
TRBD1 TRBJ2-7 TRBV6-5 . TGTGCCAGCACCAGGACAGGGGGAAACGAGCAGTACTTC CASTRTGGNEQYF
. TRBJ2-3 TRBV5-4 . TGTGCCAGCAGCAACCAGGGGAGCACAGATACGCAGTATTTT CASSNQGSTDTQYF
. TRBJ2-1 TRBV7-3 . TGTGCCAGCAGCTTGGGCAGATACAATGAGCAGTTCTTC CASSLGRYNEQFF
. TRBJ2-5 TRBV24-1 . TGTGCCACCAGTGATTTTGGGGGCAGAGGAGAGACCCAGTACTTC CATSDFGGRGETQYF
TRBD1 TRBJ1-5 TRBV7-9 . TGTGCCAGCAGCTTAGCTGCCGGGACAGGGTTTCAGCCCCAGCATTTT CASSLAAGTGFQPQHF
. TRBJ1-3 TRBV19 . TGTGCCAGTAGCCTTGGTAGCTCTGGAAACACCATATATTTT CASSLGSSGNTIYF
. TRBJ2-4 TRBV3-1/TRBV3-2 . TGTGCCAGCAGCCCCGGTGTAAAGAAGACAGCCAAAAACATTCAGTACTTC CASSPGVKKTAKNIQYF
. TRBJ1-2 TRBV5-1 . TGCGCCAGCAGCCTCGGGACTTCTAACTATGGCTACACCTTC CASSLGTSNYGYTF
. TRBJ2-1 TRBV12-5 . TGTGCTAGTGGTTTGGGCCGGACAGTTCTAACGAATGAGCAGTTCTTC CASGLGRTVLTNEQFF
TRBD1 TRBJ1-5 TRBV5-1 . TGCGCCAGCAGCGTGGGGACAGGGGATCAGCAGCCCCAGCATTTT CASSVGTGDQQPQHF
TRBD1 TRBJ2-5 TRBV6-1 . TGTGCCAGCAGTGAAGCGAAGGGGGCAGGGGGAGAGACCCAGTACTTC CASSEAKGAGGETQYF
. TRBJ1-4 TRBV27 . TGTGCCAGCAGTCCCCTGACCGGCTCCCCTAGGGAAAAACTGTTTTTT CASSPLTGSPREKLFF
. TRBJ1-1 TRBV12-3/TRBV12-4 . TGTGCCAGCAGTCCAAACACTGAAGCTTTCTTT CASSPNTEAFF
TRBD1 TRBJ1-5 TRBV2 . TGTGCCAGCAGTCCCCCCGGGACAGGGTCGCAGCCCCAGCATTTT CASSPPGTGSQPQHF
TRBD1 TRBJ1-5 TRBV7-9 . TGTGCCAGCAGCTTCGGACAGGGACTTCAGCCCCAGCATTTT CASSFGQGLQPQHF
TRBD2 TRBJ2-2 TRBV5-4 . TGTGCCAGCAATCTACTAGCGGGAGGTCACGCGAACACCGGGGAGCTGTTTTTT CASNLLAGGHANTGELFF
TRBD1 TRBJ1-5 TRBV27 . TGTGCCAGCAGCCCCAGGGACAGGAGCAATCAGCCCCAGCATTTT CASSPRDRSNQPQHF
. TRBJ2-3 TRBV24-1 . TGTGCCACCTTTAACGTCACAGATACGCAGTATTTT CATFNVTDTQYF
. TRBJ2-5 TRBV27 . TGTGCCAGCACCTTAAGGCAGGGAGAGACCCAGTACTTC CASTLRQGETQYF
. TRBJ2-1 TRBV10-3 . TGTGCCATCAGCCCCACTAGTGAGTCCTACAATGAGCAGTTCTTC CAISPTSESYNEQFF
. TRBJ1-1 TRBV5-1 . TGCGCCAGCAGCTGGGGAGGGACTTTGACTTTCTTT CASSWGGTLTFF
. TRBJ1-2 TRBV5-1 once TGCGCCAGCAGCTTGGGGACAGCTTCCAATGGCTACACCTTC CASSLGTASNGYTF
. TRBJ2-7 TRBV7-9 . TGTGCCAGCAGCCCTACAGGGAATCGGGTCGAGCAGTACTTC CASSPTGNRVEQYF
. TRBJ1-6 TRBV27 . TGTGCCAGCAGTAGGCCCCGGTATAATTCACCCCTCCACTTT CASSRPRYNSPLHF
. TRBJ2-1 TRBV10-3 . TGTGCCATCAGCAACTCCTACAATGAGCAGTTCTTC CAISNSYNEQFF
TRBD1 TRBJ1-5 TRBV19 . TGTGCCAGTAGCATTACAGGGGAACGCCAGCCCCAGCATTTT CASSITGERQPQHF